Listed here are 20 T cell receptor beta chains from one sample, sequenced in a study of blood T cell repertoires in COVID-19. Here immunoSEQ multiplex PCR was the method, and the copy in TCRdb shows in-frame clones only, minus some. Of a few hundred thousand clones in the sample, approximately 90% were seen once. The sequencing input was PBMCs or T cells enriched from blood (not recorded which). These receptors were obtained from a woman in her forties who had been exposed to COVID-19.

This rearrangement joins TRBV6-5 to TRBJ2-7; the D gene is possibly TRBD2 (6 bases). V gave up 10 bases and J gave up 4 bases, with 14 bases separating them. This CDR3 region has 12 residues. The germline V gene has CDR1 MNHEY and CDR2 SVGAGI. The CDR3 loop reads CAIRDFAYEQYF. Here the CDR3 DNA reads TGTGCCATTAGGGACTTTGCGTACGAGCAGTACTTC.

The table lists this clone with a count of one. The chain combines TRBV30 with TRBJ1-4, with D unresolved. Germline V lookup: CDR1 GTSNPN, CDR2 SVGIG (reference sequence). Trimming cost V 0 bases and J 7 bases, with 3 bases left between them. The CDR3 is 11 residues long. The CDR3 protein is CAWSVSEKLFF. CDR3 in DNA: TGTGCCTGGAGTGTCAGTGAAAAACTGTTTTTT. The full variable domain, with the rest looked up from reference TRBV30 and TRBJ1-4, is SQTIHQWPATLVQPVGSPLSLECTVEGTSNPNLYWYRQAAGRGLQLLFYSVGIGQISSEVPQNLSASRPQDRQFILSSKKLLLSDSGFYLCAWSVSEKLFFGSGTQLSVL.

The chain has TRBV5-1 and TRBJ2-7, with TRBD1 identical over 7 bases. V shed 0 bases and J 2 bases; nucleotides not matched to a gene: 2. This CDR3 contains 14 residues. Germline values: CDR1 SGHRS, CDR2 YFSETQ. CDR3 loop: CASSLAGTAYEQYF. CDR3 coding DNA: TGCGCCAGCAGCTTGGCCGGGACAGCCTACGAGCAGTACTTC. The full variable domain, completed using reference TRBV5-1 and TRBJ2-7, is KAGVTQTPRYLIKTRGQQVTLSCSPISGHRSVSWYQQTPGQGLQFLFEYFSETQRNKGNFPGRFSGRQFSNSRSEMNVSTLELGDSALYLCASSLAGTAYEQYFGPGTRLTVT.

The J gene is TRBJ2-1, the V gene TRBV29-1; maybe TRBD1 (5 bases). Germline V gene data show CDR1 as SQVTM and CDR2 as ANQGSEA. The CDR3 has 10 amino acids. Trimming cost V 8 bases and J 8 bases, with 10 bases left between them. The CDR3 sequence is CSSGWDEQFF. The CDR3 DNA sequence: TGCAGCTCAGGGTGGGATGAGCAGTTCTTC.

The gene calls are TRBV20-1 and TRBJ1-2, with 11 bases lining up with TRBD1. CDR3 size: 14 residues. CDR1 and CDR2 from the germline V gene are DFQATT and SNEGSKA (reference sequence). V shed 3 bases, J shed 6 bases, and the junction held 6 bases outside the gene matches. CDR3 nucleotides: TGCAGTGCTAGTGGGACAGGGGGGAATGATGGCTACACCTTC. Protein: CSASGTGGNDGYTF.

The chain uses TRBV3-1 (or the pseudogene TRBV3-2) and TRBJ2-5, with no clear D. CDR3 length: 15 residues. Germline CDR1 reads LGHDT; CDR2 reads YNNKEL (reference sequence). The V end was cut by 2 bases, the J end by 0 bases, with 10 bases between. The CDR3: CASSQRGSDQETQYF. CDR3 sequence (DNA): TGTGCCAGCAGCCAACGCGGCTCAGACCAAGAGACCCAGTACTTC.

DNA for the CDR3: TGTGCCAGCTCCGAACATAGCAACCTGAACACTGAAGCTTTCTTT. Translated, it gives CASSEHSNLNTEAFF. J is TRBJ1-1 and V is TRBV2, with D unresolved. Germline V gene data show CDR1 as SNHLY and CDR2 as FYNNEI. V shed 8 bases and J shed 0 bases, with 16 bases lying between them. The CDR3 consists of 15 residues.

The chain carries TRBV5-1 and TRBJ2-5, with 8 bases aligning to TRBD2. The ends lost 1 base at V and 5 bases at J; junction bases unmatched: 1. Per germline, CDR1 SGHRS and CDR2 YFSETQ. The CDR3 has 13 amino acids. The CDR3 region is CASSLSGSETQYF. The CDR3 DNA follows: TGCGCCAGCAGCTTGAGCGGGAGCGAGACCCAGTACTTC.

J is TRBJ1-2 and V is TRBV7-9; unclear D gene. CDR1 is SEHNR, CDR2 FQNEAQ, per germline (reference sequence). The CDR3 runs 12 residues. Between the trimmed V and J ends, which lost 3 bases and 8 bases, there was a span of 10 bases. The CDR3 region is CASSFDTGGYTF. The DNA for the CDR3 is TGTGCCAGCAGCTTTGATACGGGAGGCTACACCTTC.

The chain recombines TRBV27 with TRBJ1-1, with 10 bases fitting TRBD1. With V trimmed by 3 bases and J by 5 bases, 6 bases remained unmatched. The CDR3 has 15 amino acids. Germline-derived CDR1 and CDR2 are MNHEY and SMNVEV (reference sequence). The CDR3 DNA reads TGTGCCAGCAGTTTCTGGGGACAGGGGCGGACTGAAGCTTTCTTT. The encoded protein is CASSFWGQGRTEAFF.

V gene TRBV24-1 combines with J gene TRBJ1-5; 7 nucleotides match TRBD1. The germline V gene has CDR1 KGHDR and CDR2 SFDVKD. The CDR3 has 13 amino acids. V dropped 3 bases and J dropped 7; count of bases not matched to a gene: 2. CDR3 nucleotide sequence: TGTGCCACCAGTGATAACAGGGGACAGCCCCAGCATTTT. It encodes CATSDNRGQPQHF.

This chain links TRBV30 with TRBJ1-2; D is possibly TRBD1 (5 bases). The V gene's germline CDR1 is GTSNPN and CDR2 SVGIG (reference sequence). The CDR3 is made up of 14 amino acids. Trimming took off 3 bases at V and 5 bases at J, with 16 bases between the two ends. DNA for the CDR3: TGTGCCTGGAGCCCCTCCTTTGGGGGGTATGGCTACACCTTC. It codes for CAWSPSFGGYGYTF.

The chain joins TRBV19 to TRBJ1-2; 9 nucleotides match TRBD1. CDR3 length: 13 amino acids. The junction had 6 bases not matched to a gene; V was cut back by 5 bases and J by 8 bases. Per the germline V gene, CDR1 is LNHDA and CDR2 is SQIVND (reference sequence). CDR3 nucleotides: TGTGCCAGTAGTCCCCGGACAGGGGAAGGCTACACCTTC. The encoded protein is CASSPRTGEGYTF.

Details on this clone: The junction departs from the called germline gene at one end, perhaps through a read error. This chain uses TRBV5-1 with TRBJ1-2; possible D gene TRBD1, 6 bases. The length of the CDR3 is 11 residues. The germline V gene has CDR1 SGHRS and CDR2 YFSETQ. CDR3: CASSSGTRVVF. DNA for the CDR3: TGCGCCAGCAGCTCCGGGACAAGAGTCGTTTTC.

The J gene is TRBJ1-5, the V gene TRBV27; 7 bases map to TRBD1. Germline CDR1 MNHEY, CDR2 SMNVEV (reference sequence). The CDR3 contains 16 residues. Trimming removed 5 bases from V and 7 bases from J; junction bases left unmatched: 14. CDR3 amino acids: CASSPRRTGHQQPQHF. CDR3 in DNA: TGTGCCAGCAGTCCACGCCGGACAGGTCATCAACAGCCCCAGCATTTT.

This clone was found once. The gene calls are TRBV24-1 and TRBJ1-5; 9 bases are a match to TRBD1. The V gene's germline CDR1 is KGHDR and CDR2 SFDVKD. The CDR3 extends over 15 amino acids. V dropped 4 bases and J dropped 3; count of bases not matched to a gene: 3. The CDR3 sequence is CATSEGQGVNQPQHF. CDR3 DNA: TGTGCCACCAGTGAGGGACAGGGAGTCAATCAGCCCCAGCATTTT.

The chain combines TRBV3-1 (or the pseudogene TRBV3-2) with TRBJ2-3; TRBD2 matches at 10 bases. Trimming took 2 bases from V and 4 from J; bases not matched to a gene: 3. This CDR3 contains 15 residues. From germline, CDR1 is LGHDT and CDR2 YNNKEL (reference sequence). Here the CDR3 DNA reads TGTGCCAGCAGCCAATTAGCGGGGGGTGCAGATACGCAGTATTTT. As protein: CASSQLAGGADTQYF.

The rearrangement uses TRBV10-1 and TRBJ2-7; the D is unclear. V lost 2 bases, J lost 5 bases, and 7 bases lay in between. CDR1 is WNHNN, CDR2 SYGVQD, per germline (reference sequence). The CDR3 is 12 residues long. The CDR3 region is CASSESVDEQYF. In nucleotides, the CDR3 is TGCGCCAGCAGTGAGAGCGTCGACGAGCAGTACTTC.

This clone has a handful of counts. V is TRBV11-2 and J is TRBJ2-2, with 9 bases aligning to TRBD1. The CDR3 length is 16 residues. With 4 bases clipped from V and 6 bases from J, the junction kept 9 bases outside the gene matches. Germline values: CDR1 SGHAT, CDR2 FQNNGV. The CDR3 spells CASSSTDRGWAGELFF. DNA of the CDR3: TGTGCCAGCAGCTCCACGGACAGGGGATGGGCCGGGGAGCTGTTTTTT.

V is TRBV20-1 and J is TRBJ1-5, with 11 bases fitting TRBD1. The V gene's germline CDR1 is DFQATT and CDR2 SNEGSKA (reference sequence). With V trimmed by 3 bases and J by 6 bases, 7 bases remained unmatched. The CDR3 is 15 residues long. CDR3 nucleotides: TGCAGTGCTAGTTCCGGACAGGGGGCTATTCAGCCCCAGCATTTT. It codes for CSASSGQGAIQPQHF.